The 32 T cell receptor beta chains presented below share a single source sample, sequenced in a study of CD8 T cells in ankylosing spondylitis. Study-level findings and limits: Apparently characteristic of ankylosing spondylitis blood was a TCR beta motif (about 8 highly homologous variants).

One entry per CDR3 protein results from TCRdb running MiXCR on the 5' RACE reads. The profile shows hundreds of thousands of distinct CDR3 sequences, about 15% of them singletons. These receptors' targets are unknown. The material sequenced was blood, either unsorted or a sorted T cell fraction (not recorded which). These receptors were taken from a male donor with ankylosing spondylitis.

The CDR3 DNA sequence: TGCAGTGCTAGGTCGGGGGCGGACGAAAAACTGTTTTTT. It yields the protein CSARSGADEKLFF. V gene TRBV20-1 combines with J gene TRBJ1-4, with D possibly matching TRBD1 (6 bases). Looked up from germline, CDR1 is DFQATT and CDR2 is SNEGSKA (reference sequence). Trimming stripped 3 bases from V and 8 bases from J, with 13 bases between. CDR3 length: 13 amino acids.

CDR3 region: CASTRGGGQSTDTQYF. The CDR3, as DNA: TGTGCCAGCACCCGGGGCGGCGGCCAAAGCACAGATACGCAGTATTTT. The chain is built from TRBV9 and TRBJ2-3, with D possibly being TRBD1 or TRBD2 (5 bases each). Looked up from germline, CDR1 is SGDLS and CDR2 is YYNGEE. The CDR3 has 16 residues. The V gene lost 6 bases and the J gene lost 0 bases, with 17 bases spanning the gap.

This clonotype was seen a handful of times. The rearrangement links TRBV7-8 to TRBJ2-7; D call uncertain. CDR1 and CDR2 from the germline V gene are SGHVS and FQNEAQ. This CDR3 is 15 amino acids long. V was trimmed by 0 bases and J by 2 bases, leaving 11 bases between them. The CDR3 bases are TGTGCCAGCAGCTTAGCGGAAAGGGTACCCTACGAGCAGTACTTC. Its protein is CASSLAERVPYEQYF.

This clonotype was detected only a few times. The chain links TRBV21-1 to TRBJ2-7; no DNA check was done on the table's D call, TRBD1. TRBV21-1 is a listed pseudogene. The CDR3 is 17 amino acids. Written as DNA, the CDR3 is TGTGCCAGCAGCAATGGAAGACCGGGACAGGGTACCTGCGAGCAGTACTTC. Translating it yields CASSNGRPGQGTCEQYF.

J is TRBJ2-3 and V is TRBV2; possibly TRBD2 for D (6 bases). The germline V gene encodes CDR1 SNHLY and CDR2 FYNNEI. CDR3 size: 15 residues. The V end lost 6 bases, the J end lost 0 bases, and 13 bases lay between the germline ends. CDR3 in amino acids: CASRATSISTDTQYF. CDR3 DNA: TGTGCCAGCAGGGCTACTAGCATTAGCACAGATACGCAGTATTTT.

This clonotype was counted between two and nine times. The chain's CDR3 is CASSRWGANYGYTF. The DNA of the CDR3 is TGTGCCAGCAGTCGTTGGGGGGCGAACTATGGCTACACCTTC. The gene calls are TRBV12-3 or TRBV12-4 and TRBJ1-2; possible D gene TRBD1, 6 bases. The CDR3 is made up of 14 amino acids. Trimming left V 5 bases short and J 2 bases short, with 12 bases between.

The chain combines TRBV24-1 with TRBJ1-1; D perhaps matches TRBD1 (6 bases). Between the trimmed V and J ends, which lost 5 bases and 5 bases, there was a span of 20 bases. Germline loops: CDR1 KGHDR, CDR2 SFDVKD. The CDR3 covers 16 residues. The CDR3 sequence: CATSGDIGGSGTEAFF. CDR3 bases: TGTGCCACCAGTGGCGATATTGGGGGCTCGGGGACTGAAGCTTTCTTT.

This chain links TRBV15 with TRBJ1-5, with a weak D call TRBD1 (5 bases). Trimming shortened V by 0 bases and J by 7 bases, and 13 bases separated the two germline ends. This CDR3 has 15 amino acids. Germline loops: CDR1 LNHNV, CDR2 YYDKDF (reference sequence). CDR3 coding DNA: TGTGCCACCAGCAGAGATCGGGTAGGGGACCAGCCCCAGCATTTT. Its protein is CATSRDRVGDQPQHF.

The chain has TRBV20-1 and TRBJ2-4, with D possibly being TRBD2 (7 bases). Between the trimmed V and J ends, which lost 7 bases and 5 bases, there was a span of 21 bases. Germline assignment: CDR1 DFQATT and CDR2 SNEGSKA (reference sequence). This CDR3 spans 15 amino acids. The CDR3 DNA is TGCAGTGTAGGGAGGGGGTCCGGAGGCCAAAACATTCAGTACTTC. As protein: CSVGRGSGGQNIQYF.

The rearrangement links TRBV15 to TRBJ2-7, with 7 bases lining up with TRBD1. The CDR3 length is 20 residues. Germline CDR1 is LNHNV and CDR2 is YYDKDF (reference sequence). Unmatched junction bases numbered 21, after V lost 1 base and J lost 3 bases. CDR3 sequence: CATSRVSIGGGEWRYYEQYF. In DNA form, the CDR3 reads TGTGCCACCAGCAGAGTCAGTATAGGGGGCGGTGAATGGAGATACTACGAGCAGTACTTC.

This clonotype was detected a few times. The gene calls are TRBV7-9 and TRBJ1-1, with D possibly TRBD1 on 6 matching bases. V was trimmed by 5 bases and J by 0 bases, leaving 10 bases between them. The germline gives CDR1 SEHNR, CDR2 FQNEAQ (reference sequence). This CDR3 is built from 14 residues. In DNA form, the CDR3 reads TGTGCCAGCAGCGAGGACAGCTTGAACACTGAAGCTTTCTTT. Protein: CASSEDSLNTEAFF.

This clonotype was detected only a few times. The chain carries TRBV12-3 or TRBV12-4 and TRBJ2-7; D gene uncertain. This CDR3 comprises 13 residues. Trimming left V 3 bases short and J 4 bases short, with 10 bases between. CDR3 coding DNA: TGTGCCAGCAGTTTCTCTAATAGGTACGAGCAGTACTTC. It translates to CASSFSNRYEQYF.

The chain uses TRBV10-3 and TRBJ2-3; D is perhaps TRBD1 (6 bases). V dropped 4 bases and J dropped 1 base, with 12 bases sitting between them. There are 15 residues in the CDR3. Germline CDR1 is ENHRY and CDR2 is SYGVKD. Written as DNA, the CDR3 is TGTGCCATCAGTGCCGGGGCAGGGGGCACAGATACGCAGTATTTT. Translated, it gives CAISAGAGGTDTQYF.

This clonotype has a handful of counts. This sequence joins TRBV5-1 and TRBJ2-3; 7 nucleotides match TRBD2. The CDR3 has 14 amino acids. Germline loops: CDR1 SGHRS, CDR2 YFSETQ. With V trimmed by 4 bases and J by 4 bases, 6 bases remained unmatched. The chain's CDR3 is CASSGGGPPDTQYF. The CDR3 DNA is TGCGCCAGCAGCGGGGGGGGACCCCCAGATACGCAGTATTTT.

This clonotype was picked up a small number of times. This chain uses TRBV11-3 with TRBJ1-1; tentatively, D is TRBD1 (5 bases). This CDR3 region has 15 residues. Trimming cost V 3 bases and J 1 base, with 12 bases left between them. Per the germline V gene, CDR1 is SGHNT and CDR2 is YENEEA. CDR3 region: CASSLQGSRNTEAFF. The CDR3 DNA reads as TGTGCCAGCAGCTTGCAGGGTAGCCGGAACACTGAAGCTTTCTTT.

This clonotype was seen only a few times. The rearrangement joins TRBV12-3 or TRBV12-4 to TRBJ1-3; D unresolved. The CDR3 has 15 amino acids. Trimming cost V 6 bases and J 2 bases, with 14 bases left between them. CDR3 bases: TGTGCCAGCAGCCCCGAGGGAGCGACTGGAAACACCATATATTTT. Translating gives CASSPEGATGNTIYF.

This clonotype was picked up many times. This chain connects TRBV5-1 to TRBJ2-7; D gene unclear. V dropped 2 bases and J dropped 4 bases, with 10 bases sitting between them. Germline CDR1 SGHRS, CDR2 YFSETQ. The CDR3 runs 13 residues. The CDR3 DNA reads as TGCGCCAGCAGCTTCCCAGGAGCTTACGAGCAGTACTTC. Translating gives CASSFPGAYEQYF.

The chain recombines TRBV7-2 with TRBJ2-1; 7 bases match TRBD1. The CDR3 totals 13 residues. CDR1 and CDR2 from the germline V gene are SGHTA and FQGNSA. Losses at the gene ends were 5 bases for V and 8 bases for J; bases not matched to a gene: 6. DNA of the CDR3: TGTGCCAGCAGCCGAAGGGGGCGATATGAGCAGTTCTTC. Encoded protein: CASSRRGRYEQFF.

This clonotype has only a few counts. The chain combines TRBV28 with TRBJ2-2, with D possibly matching TRBD1 (5 bases). CDR3 length: 13 residues. Germline V gene sequence: CDR1 MDHEN, CDR2 SYDVKM. The V end was cut by 6 bases, the J end by 3 bases, with 8 bases between. The CDR3 loop reads CASRDTYTGELFF. DNA for the CDR3: TGTGCCAGCAGGGACACTTACACCGGGGAGCTGTTTTTT.

The table lists this clonotype with a few counts. The chain employs TRBV18 and TRBJ1-2; possible D gene TRBD1, 5 bases. CDR3 length equals 16 residues. Germline V gene data show CDR1 as KGHSH and CDR2 as LQKENI. With 8 bases removed from V and 2 bases from J, the gap between germline ends came to 21 bases. The DNA for the CDR3 is TGTGCCAGCACCCAGGAACAAGGGGTACCCAACTATGGCTACACCTTC. Its protein product is CASTQEQGVPNYGYTF. Based on the CDR3 plus reference TRBV18 and TRBJ1-2, the full variable domain is NAGVMQNPRHLVRRRGQEARLRCSPMKGHSHVYWYRQLPEEGLKFMVYLQKENIIDESGMPKERFSAEFPKEGPSILRIQQVVRGDSAAYFCASTQEQGVPNYGYTFGSGTRLTVV.

This clonotype was seen repeatedly, ten times or more. CDR3 sequence: CASSTGTGYGELFF. In DNA, the CDR3 is TGTGCCAGCAGTACCGGGACAGGGTACGGGGAGCTGTTTTTT. The rearrangement joins TRBV12-3 or TRBV12-4 to TRBJ2-2, with 9 bases aligning to TRBD1. Trimming at V came to 5 bases and at J to 7 bases, leaving 5 bases not matched to a gene. The CDR3 length is 14 residues.

This clonotype was found a few times. The rearrangement joins TRBV11-1 to TRBJ1-1, with unresolved D. Germline V lookup: CDR1 SGHAT, CDR2 FQDESV (reference sequence). This CDR3 has 12 amino acids. The V gene lost 4 bases and the J gene lost 6 bases, with 9 bases spanning the gap. CDR3 nucleotides: TGTGCCAGCAGCTCAAGGGAATCTGAAGCTTTCTTT. Its translation is CASSSRESEAFF.

The genes are TRBV5-1 and TRBJ2-7; 9 nucleotides line up with TRBD1. V lost 4 bases, J lost 8 bases, and 7 bases stayed unmatched. Germline CDR1 is SGHRS and CDR2 is YFSETQ. The CDR3 totals 13 residues. CDR3 loop: CASSQQDRGKQYF. In DNA, the CDR3 is TGCGCCAGCAGCCAACAGGACAGGGGAAAGCAGTACTTC.

The chain employs TRBV6-5 and TRBJ1-1; unclear D gene. CDR1 and CDR2 from the germline V gene are MNHEY and SVGAGI. V lost 2 bases and J lost 2, with 6 bases in between. This CDR3 contains 13 residues. As DNA, the CDR3 is TGTGCCAGCAGTTACAGGATTAACACTGAAGCTTTCTTT. Its protein is CASSYRINTEAFF.

The chain links TRBV4-1 to TRBJ2-2; a possible D gene is TRBD1 (5 bases). Trimming shortened V by 6 bases and J by 5 bases, and 10 bases separated the two germline ends. CDR3 length: 13 amino acids. The germline V gene encodes CDR1 MGHRA and CDR2 YSYEKL. The CDR3 nucleotides are TGCGCCAGCAGGGTCCAGGGAACCGGGGAGCTGTTTTTT. This sequence encodes CASRVQGTGELFF.

This clonotype was recorded once. V is TRBV25-1 and J is TRBJ1-1, with D possibly matching TRBD1 (6 bases). This CDR3 is 13 amino acids long. Germline assignment: CDR1 MGHDK and CDR2 SYGVNS. The V end was cut by 6 bases, the J end by 4 bases, with 12 bases between. CDR3 in DNA: TGTGCCAGCAGGTCCGGCAGGGGCACTGAAGCTTTCTTT. This gives the protein CASRSGRGTEAFF.

This clonotype was counted between two and nine times. V is TRBV5-1 and J is TRBJ2-6; 12 bases agree with TRBD1. Germline V gene data show CDR1 as SGHRS and CDR2 as YFSETQ. The CDR3 loop spans 18 amino acids. The J segment lost 4 bases and the V segment lost 0 bases, leaving 5 bases of the junction unmatched. CDR3 nucleotide sequence: TGCGCCAGCAGCTTGGGTGGGACAGGGGGCCTGGGGGCCAACGTCCTGACTTTC. This gives the protein CASSLGGTGGLGANVLTF. Using reference TRBV5-1 and TRBJ2-6 for the parts outside the CDR3, the full variable domain is KAGVTQTPRYLIKTRGQQVTLSCSPISGHRSVSWYQQTPGQGLQFLFEYFSETQRNKGNFPGRFSGRQFSNSRSEMNVSTLELGDSALYLCASSLGGTGGLGANVLTFGAGSRLTVL.

Only a few counts were recorded for this clonotype. The chain uses TRBV9 and TRBJ2-7; D unresolved. The V end was cut by 0 bases, the J end by 4 bases, with 14 bases between. Germline loops: CDR1 SGDLS, CDR2 YYNGEE. The CDR3 loop spans 15 amino acids. The CDR3 region has the DNA TGTGCCAGCAGCGTAGGTGAGACTGCTAGATACGAGCAGTACTTC. This gives the protein CASSVGETARYEQYF.

The chain has TRBV29-1 and TRBJ1-1; D is ambiguous. V lost 4 bases to trimming and J lost 1 base, with 7 bases between them. Germline CDR1 and CDR2: SQVTM and ANQGSEA. The CDR3 spans 12 residues. This CDR3 is CSVVSGNTEAFF. The CDR3 region has the DNA TGCAGCGTTGTTTCCGGGAACACTGAAGCTTTCTTT.

In its sample, this clonotype was seen many times. The rearrangement links TRBV5-1 to TRBJ2-1; possibly TRBD1 for D (5 bases). Trimming took off 0 bases at V and 5 bases at J, with 12 bases between the two ends. In germline, CDR1 is SGHRS, CDR2 YFSETQ. The CDR3 loop spans 15 amino acids. Here the CDR3 reads CASSLGGTGNNEQFF. Here the CDR3 DNA reads TGCGCCAGCAGCTTGGGGGGTACAGGAAACAATGAGCAGTTCTTC.

This chain uses TRBV18 with TRBJ1-3; D is possibly TRBD1 (5 bases). Trimming removed 5 bases from V and 0 bases from J, with 14 bases in between. Germline V lookup: CDR1 KGHSH, CDR2 LQKENI. The length of the CDR3 is 16 residues. The DNA of the CDR3 is TGTGCCAGCTCAATCGAGGACATCTCCTCTGGAAACACCATATATTTT. This codes for CASSIEDISSGNTIYF. Full variable domain (missing parts from reference TRBV18 and TRBJ1-3): NAGVMQNPRHLVRRRGQEARLRCSPMKGHSHVYWYRQLPEEGLKFMVYLQKENIIDESGMPKERFSAEFPKEGPSILRIQQVVRGDSAAYFCASSIEDISSGNTIYFGEGSWLTVV.

This clonotype was seen many times. This sequence joins TRBV12-3 or TRBV12-4 and TRBJ1-1; tentative D call: TRBD1 (5 bases). The length of the CDR3 is 13 residues. V shed 3 bases and J shed 3 bases, with 8 bases lying between them. CDR3 sequence reads: CASSFKGYTEAFF. The CDR3, as DNA: TGTGCCAGCAGTTTCAAGGGGTACACTGAAGCTTTCTTT.